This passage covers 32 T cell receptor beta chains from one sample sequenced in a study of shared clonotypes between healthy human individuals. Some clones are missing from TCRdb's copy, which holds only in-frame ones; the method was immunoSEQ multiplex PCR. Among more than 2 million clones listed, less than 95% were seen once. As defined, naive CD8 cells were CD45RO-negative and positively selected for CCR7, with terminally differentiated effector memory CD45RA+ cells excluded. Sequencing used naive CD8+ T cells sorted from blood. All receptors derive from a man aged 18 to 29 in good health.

The CDR3 DNA follows: TGTGCCACCCGGGGACTAGCGTTCTACAATGAGCAGTTCTTC. As protein: CATRGLAFYNEQFF. The chain carries TRBV19 and TRBJ2-1, with 10 bases aligning to TRBD2. This CDR3 has 14 residues. V was pared by 10 bases and J by 3 bases, with 6 bases of the junction left unmatched. Germline assignment: CDR1 LNHDA and CDR2 SQIVND (reference sequence).

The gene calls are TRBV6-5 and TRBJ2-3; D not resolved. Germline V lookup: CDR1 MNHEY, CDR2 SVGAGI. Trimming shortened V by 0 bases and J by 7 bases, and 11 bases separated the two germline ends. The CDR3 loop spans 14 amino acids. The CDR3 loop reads CASSYSSPDYTQYF. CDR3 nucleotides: TGTGCCAGCAGTTACTCGTCCCCGGATTATACGCAGTATTTT.

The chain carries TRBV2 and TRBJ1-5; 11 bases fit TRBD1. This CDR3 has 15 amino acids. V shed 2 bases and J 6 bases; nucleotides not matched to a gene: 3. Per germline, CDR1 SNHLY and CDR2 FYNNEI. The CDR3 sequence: CASSERGQGGQPQHF. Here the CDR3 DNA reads TGTGCCAGCAGTGAAAGGGGACAGGGGGGTCAGCCCCAGCATTTT.

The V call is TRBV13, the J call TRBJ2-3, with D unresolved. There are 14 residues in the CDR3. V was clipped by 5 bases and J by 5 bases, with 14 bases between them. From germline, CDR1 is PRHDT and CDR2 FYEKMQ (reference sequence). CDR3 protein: CASSPDESGDTQYF. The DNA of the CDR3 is TGTGCCAGCAGCCCCGATGAGTCTGGAGATACGCAGTATTTT.

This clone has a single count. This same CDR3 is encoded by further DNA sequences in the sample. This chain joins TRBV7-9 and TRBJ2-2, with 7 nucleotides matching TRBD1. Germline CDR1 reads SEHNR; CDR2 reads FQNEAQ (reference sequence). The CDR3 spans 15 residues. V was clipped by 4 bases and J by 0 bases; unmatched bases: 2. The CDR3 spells CASSSGTANTGELFF. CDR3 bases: TGTGCCAGCAGCTCAGGGACAGCGAACACCGGGGAGCTGTTTTTT.

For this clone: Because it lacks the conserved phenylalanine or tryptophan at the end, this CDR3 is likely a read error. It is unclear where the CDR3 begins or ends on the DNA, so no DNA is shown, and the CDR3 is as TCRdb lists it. This CDR3 reads CARSRGPQ. V usage is TRBV10-1 and J usage is TRBJ2-7. Germline CDR1 reads WNHNN; CDR2 reads SYGVQD (reference sequence). The CDR3 sequence runs 8 residues, both termini included.

CDR3 sequence reads: CSVVDGEAYEQYF. In DNA form, the CDR3 reads TGCAGCGTTGTGGACGGGGAAGCCTACGAGCAGTACTTC. The V gene is TRBV29-1, the J gene TRBJ2-7; tentative D call: TRBD2 (5 bases). Germline assignment: CDR1 SQVTM and CDR2 ANQGSEA. Deletions cut 4 bases from V and 2 bases from J, with 12 bases between. The CDR3 loop spans 13 amino acids.

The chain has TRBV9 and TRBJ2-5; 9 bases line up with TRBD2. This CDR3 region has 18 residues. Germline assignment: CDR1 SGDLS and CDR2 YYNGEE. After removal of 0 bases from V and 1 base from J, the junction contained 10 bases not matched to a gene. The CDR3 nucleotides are TGTGCCAGCAGCGTAGCGGCTAGCGGGGATACTATCCAAGAGACCCAGTACTTC. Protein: CASSVAASGDTIQETQYF.

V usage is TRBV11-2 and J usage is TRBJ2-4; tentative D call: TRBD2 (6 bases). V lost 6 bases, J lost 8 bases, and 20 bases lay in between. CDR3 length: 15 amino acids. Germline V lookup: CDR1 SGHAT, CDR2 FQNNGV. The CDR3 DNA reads TGTGCCAGCAGGCCAACAACGGGATGGGGGGACATTCAGTACTTC. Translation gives CASRPTTGWGDIQYF.

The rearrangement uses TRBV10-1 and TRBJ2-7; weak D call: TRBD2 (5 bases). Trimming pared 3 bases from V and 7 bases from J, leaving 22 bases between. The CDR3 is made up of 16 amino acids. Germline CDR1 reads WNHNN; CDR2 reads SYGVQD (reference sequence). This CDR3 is CASSDSPGITRDEQYF. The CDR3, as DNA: TGCGCCAGCAGTGATTCGCCCGGGATCACCCGGGATGAGCAGTACTTC.

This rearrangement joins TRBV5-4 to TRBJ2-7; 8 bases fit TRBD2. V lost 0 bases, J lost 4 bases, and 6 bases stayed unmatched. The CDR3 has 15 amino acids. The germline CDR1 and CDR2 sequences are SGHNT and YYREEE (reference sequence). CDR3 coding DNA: TGTGCCAGCAGCTTGGCCGGGAGGGCCGCGTACGAGCAGTACTTC. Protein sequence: CASSLAGRAAYEQYF.

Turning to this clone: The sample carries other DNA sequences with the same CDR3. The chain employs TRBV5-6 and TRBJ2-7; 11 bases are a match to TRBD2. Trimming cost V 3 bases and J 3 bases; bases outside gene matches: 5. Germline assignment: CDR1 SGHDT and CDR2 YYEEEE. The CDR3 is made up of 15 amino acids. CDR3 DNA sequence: TGTGCCAGCAGCTGGGGCACTAGCGGGAGCTACGAGCAGTACTTC. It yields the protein CASSWGTSGSYEQYF.

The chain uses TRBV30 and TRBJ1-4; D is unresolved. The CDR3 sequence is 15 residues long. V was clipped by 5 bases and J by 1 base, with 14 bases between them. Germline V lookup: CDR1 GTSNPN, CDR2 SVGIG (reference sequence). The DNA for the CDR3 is TGTGCCTGGGGCGCCGCGTGGGGAACTAATGAAAAACTGTTTTTT. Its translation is CAWGAAWGTNEKLFF.

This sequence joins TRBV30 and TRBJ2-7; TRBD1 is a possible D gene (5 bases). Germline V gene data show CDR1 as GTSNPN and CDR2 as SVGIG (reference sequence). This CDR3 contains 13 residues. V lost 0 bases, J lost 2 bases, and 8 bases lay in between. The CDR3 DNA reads TGTGCCTGGAGTGTAACAGGCGCCTACGAGCAGTACTTC. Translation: CAWSVTGAYEQYF.

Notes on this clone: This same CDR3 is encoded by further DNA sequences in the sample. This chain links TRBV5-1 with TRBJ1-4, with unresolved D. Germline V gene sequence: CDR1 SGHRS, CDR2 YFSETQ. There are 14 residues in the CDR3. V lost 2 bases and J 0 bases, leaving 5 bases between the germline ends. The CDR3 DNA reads TGCGCCAGCAGCTTTCGGTCAACTAATGAAAAACTGTTTTTT. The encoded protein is CASSFRSTNEKLFF.

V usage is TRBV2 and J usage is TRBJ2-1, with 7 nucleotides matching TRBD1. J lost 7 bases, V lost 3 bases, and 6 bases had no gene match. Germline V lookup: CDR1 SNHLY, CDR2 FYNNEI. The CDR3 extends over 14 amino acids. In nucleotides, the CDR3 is TGTGCCAGCAGTGACAAGATACAGGGGAATGAGCAGTTCTTC. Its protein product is CASSDKIQGNEQFF.

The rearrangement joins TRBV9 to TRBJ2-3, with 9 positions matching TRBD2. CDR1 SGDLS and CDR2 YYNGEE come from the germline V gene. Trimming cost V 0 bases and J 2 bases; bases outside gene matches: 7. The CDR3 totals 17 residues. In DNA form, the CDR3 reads TGTGCCAGCAGCGTAGGGGAATCTAGCGGGGACACAGATACGCAGTATTTT. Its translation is CASSVGESSGDTDTQYF.

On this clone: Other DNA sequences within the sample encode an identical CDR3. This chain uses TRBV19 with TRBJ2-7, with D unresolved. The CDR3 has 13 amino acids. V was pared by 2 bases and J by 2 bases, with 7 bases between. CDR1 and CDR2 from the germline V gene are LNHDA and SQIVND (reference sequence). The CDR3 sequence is CASSISATYEQYF. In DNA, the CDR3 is TGTGCCAGTAGTATATCAGCGACCTACGAGCAGTACTTC. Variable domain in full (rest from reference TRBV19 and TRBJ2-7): DGGITQSPKYLFRKEGQNVTLSCEQNLNHDAMYWYRQDPGQGLRLIYYSQIVNDFQKGDIAEGYSVSREKKESFPLTVTSAQKNPTAFYLCASSISATYEQYFGPGTRLTVT.

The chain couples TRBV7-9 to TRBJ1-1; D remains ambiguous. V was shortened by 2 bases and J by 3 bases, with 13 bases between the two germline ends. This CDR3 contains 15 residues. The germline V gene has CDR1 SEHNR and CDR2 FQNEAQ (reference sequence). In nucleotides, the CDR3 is TGTGCCAGCAGCTTATTGGTATCAACCTACACTGAAGCTTTCTTT. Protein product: CASSLLVSTYTEAFF.

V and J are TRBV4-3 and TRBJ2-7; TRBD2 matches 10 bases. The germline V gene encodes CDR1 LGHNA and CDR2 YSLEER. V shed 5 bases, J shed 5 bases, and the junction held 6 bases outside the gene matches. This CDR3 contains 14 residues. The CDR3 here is CASSGGLAWDEQYF. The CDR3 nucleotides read TGCGCCAGCAGCGGGGGACTAGCGTGGGACGAGCAGTACTTC.

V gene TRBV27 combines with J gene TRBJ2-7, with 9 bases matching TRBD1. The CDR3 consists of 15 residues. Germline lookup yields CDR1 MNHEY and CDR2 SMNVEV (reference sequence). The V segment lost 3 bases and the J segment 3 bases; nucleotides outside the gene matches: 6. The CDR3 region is CASSLAGTGHYEQYF. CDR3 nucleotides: TGTGCCAGCAGTTTGGCCGGGACAGGGCACTACGAGCAGTACTTC.

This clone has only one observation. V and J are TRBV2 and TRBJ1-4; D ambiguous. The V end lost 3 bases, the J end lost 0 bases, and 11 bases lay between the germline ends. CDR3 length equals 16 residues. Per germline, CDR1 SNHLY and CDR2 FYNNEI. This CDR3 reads CASSDLGPATNEKLFF. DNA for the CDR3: TGTGCCAGCAGTGATCTGGGCCCAGCAACTAATGAAAAACTGTTTTTT.

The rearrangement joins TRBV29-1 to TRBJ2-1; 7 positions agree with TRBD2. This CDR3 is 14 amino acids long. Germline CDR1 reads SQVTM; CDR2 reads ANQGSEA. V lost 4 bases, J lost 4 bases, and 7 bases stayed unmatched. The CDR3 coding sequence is TGCAGCGTTGTTTTGCGGGAGAGATACAATGAGCAGTTCTTC. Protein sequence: CSVVLRERYNEQFF.

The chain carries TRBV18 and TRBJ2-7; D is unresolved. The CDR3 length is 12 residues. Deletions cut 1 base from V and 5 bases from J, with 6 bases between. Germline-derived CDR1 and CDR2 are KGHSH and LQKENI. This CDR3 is CASSPQGHEQYF. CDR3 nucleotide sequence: TGTGCCAGCTCACCACAGGGTCACGAGCAGTACTTC.

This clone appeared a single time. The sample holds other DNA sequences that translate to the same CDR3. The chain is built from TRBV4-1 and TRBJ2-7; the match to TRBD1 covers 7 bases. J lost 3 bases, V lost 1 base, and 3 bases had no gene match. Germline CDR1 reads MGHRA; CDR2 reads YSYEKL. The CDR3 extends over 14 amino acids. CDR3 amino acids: CASSQVAGGYEQYF. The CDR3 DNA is TGCGCCAGCAGCCAAGTGGCAGGGGGCTACGAGCAGTACTTC.

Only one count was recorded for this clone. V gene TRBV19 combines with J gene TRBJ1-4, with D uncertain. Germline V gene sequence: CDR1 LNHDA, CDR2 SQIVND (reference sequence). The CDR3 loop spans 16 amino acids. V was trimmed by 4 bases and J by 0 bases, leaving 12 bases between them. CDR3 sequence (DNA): TGTGCCAGTAGTACCTTGGACGGAACAACTAATGAAAAACTGTTTTTT. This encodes CASSTLDGTTNEKLFF.

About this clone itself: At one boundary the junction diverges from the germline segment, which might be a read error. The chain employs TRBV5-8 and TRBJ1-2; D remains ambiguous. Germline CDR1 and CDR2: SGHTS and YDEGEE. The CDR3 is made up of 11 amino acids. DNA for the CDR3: TGTGCCAGCAGCTTGGGCCAGCCCACCTCCTTC. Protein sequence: CASSLGQPTSF.

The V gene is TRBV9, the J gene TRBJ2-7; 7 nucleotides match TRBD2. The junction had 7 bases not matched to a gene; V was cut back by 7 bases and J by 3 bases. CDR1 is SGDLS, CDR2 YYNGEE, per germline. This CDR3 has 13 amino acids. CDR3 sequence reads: CASGSGNNYEQYF. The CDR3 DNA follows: TGTGCCAGCGGAAGCGGGAATAACTACGAGCAGTACTTC. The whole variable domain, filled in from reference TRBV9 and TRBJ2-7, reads DSGVTQTPKHLITATGQRVTLRCSPRSGDLSVYWYQQSLDQGLQFLIQYYNGEERAKGNILERFSAQQFPDLHSELNLSSLELGDSALYFCASGSGNNYEQYFGPGTRLTVT.

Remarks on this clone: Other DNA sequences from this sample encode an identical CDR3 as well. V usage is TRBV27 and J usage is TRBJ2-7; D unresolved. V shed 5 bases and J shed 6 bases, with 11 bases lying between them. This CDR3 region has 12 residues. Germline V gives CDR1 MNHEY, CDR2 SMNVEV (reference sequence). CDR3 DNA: TGTGCCAGCAGTCTCCCCAGAGGCGAGCAGTACTTC. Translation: CASSLPRGEQYF.

CDR3 nucleotides: TGTGCCATCAGTGAGCTGACAGGGGAGGCAGATACGCAGTATTTT. It codes for CAISELTGEADTQYF. This sequence joins TRBV10-3 and TRBJ2-3; 8 positions match TRBD1. Losses at the gene ends were 2 bases for V and 4 bases for J; bases not matched to a gene: 5. CDR1 ENHRY and CDR2 SYGVKD come from the germline V gene. The CDR3 is 15 residues long.

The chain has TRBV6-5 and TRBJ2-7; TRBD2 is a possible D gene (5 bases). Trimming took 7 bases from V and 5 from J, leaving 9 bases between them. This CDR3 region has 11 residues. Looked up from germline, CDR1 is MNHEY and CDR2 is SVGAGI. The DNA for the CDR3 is TGTGCCAGCATCTCCGGGAACGAGCAGTACTTC. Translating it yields CASISGNEQYF.

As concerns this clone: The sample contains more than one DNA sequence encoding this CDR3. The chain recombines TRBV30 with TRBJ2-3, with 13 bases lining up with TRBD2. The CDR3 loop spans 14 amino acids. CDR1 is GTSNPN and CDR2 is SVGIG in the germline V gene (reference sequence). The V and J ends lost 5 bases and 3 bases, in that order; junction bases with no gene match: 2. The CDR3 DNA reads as TGTGCCTGGGGGACTAGCGGGACAACAGATACGCAGTATTTT. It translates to CAWGTSGTTDTQYF.